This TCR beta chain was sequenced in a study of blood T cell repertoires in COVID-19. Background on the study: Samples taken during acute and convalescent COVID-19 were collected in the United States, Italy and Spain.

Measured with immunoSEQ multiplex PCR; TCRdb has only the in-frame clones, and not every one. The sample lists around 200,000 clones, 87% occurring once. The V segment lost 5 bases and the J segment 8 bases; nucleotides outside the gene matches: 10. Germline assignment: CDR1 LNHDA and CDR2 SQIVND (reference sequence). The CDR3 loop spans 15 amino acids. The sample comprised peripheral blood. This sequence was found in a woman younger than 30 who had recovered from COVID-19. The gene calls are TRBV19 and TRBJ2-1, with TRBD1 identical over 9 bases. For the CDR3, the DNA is TGTGCCAGTAGTGCCCGGGACAGGGTAAAGGATGAGCAGTTCTTC. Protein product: CASSARDRVKDEQFF.